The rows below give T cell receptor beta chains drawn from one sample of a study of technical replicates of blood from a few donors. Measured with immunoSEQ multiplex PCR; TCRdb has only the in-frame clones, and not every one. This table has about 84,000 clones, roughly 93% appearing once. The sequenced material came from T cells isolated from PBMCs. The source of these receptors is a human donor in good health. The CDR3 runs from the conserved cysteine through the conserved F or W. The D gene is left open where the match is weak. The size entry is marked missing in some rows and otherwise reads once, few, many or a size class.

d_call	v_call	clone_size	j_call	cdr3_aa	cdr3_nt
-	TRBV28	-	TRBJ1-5	CASNPRNQPQHF	TGTGCCAGCAACCCGAGAAATCAGCCCCAGCATTTT
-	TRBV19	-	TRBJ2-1	CASRALLRVEQFF	TGTGCCAGTAGGGCCCTACTTCGGGTTGAGCAGTTCTTC
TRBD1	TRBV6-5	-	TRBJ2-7	CATGQAGSYEQYF	TGTGCCACCGGACAGGCCGGCTCCTACGAGCAGTACTTC
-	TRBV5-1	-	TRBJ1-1	CASSSGALNTEAFF	TGCGCCAGCAGCTCCGGAGCACTGAACACTGAAGCTTTCTTT
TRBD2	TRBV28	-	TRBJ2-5	CASLGLAVQETQYF	TGTGCCAGCCTGGGACTAGCGGTGCAAGAGACCCAGTACTTC
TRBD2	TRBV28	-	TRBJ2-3	CASSIRPGTSGTRF	TGTGCCAGCAGTATTCGACCCGGGACTAGCGGGACGAGATTT
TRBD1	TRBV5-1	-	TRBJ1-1	CASSMDRQAFF	TGCGCCAGCAGCATGGACAGGCAAGCTTTCTTT
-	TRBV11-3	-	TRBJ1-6	CASSLRNGNSPLHF	TGTGCCAGCAGCTTACGCAACGGTAATTCACCCCTCCACTTT
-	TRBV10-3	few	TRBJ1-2	CAITLDRQSGYTF	TGTGCCATCACCCTCGACAGGCAGAGTGGCTACACCTTC
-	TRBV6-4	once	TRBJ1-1	CASSDSAENTEAFF	TGTGCCAGCAGTGACTCCGCGGAGAACACTGAAGCTTTCTTT
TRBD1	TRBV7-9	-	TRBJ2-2	CASSFPRGLGTGELFF	TGTGCCAGCAGCTTCCCTAGGGGGCTAGGCACCGGGGAGCTGTTTTTT
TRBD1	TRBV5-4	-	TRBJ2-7	CASSWGTDQYF	TGTGCCAGCAGCTGGGGGACAGATCAGTACTTC
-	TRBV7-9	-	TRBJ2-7	CASSLSGAGTYEQYF	TGTGCCAGCAGCTTATCAGGGGCCGGAACCTACGAGCAGTACTTC
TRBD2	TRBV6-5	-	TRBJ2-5	CASSHGGVETQYF	TGTGCCAGCAGCCACGGGGGGGTGGAGACCCAGTACTTC
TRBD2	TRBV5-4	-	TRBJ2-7	CASSLTSGSSYEQYF	TGTGCCAGCAGCTTGACTAGCGGGAGCTCCTACGAGCAGTACTTC
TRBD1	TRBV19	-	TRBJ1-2	CASSMILRGQGAFGYTF	TGTGCCAGTAGTATGATTTTGAGGGGACAGGGGGCATTTGGCTACACCTTC
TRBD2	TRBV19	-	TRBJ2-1	CASRSSGGAEQFF	TGTGCCAGTAGATCTAGCGGGGGGGCCGAGCAGTTCTTC
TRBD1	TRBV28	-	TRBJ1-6	CASRTGQNNSPLHF	TGTGCCAGCAGAACGGGACAGAATAATTCACCCCTCCACTTT
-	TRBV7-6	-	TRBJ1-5	CASSLAQGDVSGVGNQPQHF	TGTGCCAGCAGCTTAGCTCAAGGGGACGTGTCGGGGGTTGGCAATCAGCCCCAGCATTTT
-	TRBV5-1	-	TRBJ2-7	CASSLDLYEQYF	TGCGCCAGCAGCTTGGATCTCTACGAGCAGTACTTC
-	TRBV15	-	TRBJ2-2	CATSRAVQLNTGELFF	TGTGCCACCAGCAGAGCTGTACAGCTAAACACCGGGGAGCTGTTTTTT
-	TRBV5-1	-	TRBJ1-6	CASSFGGFGNSPLHF	TGCGCCAGCAGCTTCGGGGGTTTTGGGAATTCACCCCTCCACTTT
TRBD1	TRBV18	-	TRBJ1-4	CASSSRQGTNEKLFF	TGTGCCAGCTCATCCAGACAGGGTACTAATGAAAAACTGTTTTTT
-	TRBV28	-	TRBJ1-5	CASSRTRARNQPQHF	TGTGCCAGCAGTCGTACTCGAGCCAGGAATCAGCCCCAGCATTTT
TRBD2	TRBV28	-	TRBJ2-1	CASSLATSGRANEQFF	TGTGCCAGCAGTTTGGCGACTAGCGGGAGGGCAAATGAGCAGTTCTTC
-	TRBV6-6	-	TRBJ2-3	CASSYDSAYPDTQYF	TGTGCCAGCAGTTATGATAGCGCGTACCCAGATACGCAGTATTTT
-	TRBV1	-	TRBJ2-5	CTSSETPGLAVAGTQYF	TGCACCAGCAGCGAAACCCCGGGGCTAGCGGTTGCAGGGACCCAGTACTTC
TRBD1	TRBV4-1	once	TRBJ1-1	CASSIGTGGFGTEAFF	TGCGCCAGCAGCATCGGGACAGGGGGATTTGGGACTGAAGCTTTCTTT
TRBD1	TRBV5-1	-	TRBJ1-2	CASSSTGTGSYGYTF	TGCGCCAGCAGCTCAACCGGGACAGGGAGCTATGGCTACACCTTC
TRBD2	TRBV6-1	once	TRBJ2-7	CASSEDSGRAPTYEQYF	TGTGCCAGCAGTGAAGATAGCGGGAGGGCCCCGACCTACGAGCAGTACTTC
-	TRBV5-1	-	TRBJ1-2	CASSLAGDYGYTF	TGCGCCAGCAGCTTGGCGGGAGATTATGGCTACACCTTC
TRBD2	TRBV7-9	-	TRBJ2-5	CASSPQIAGGQETQYF	TGTGCCAGCAGCCCACAGATAGCGGGAGGGCAAGAGACCCAGTACTTC
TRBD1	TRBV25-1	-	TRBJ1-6	CASSPGTGDSPLHF	TGTGCCAGCAGTCCCGGGACAGGGGATTCACCCCTCCACTTT
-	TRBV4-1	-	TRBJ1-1	CASSQEPRNTEAFF	TGCGCCAGCAGCCAAGAGCCGCGGAACACTGAAGCTTTCTTT
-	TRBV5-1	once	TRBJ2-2	CASRLTGELFF	TGCGCCAGCAGACTCACCGGGGAGCTGTTTTTT
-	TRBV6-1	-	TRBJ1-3	CASDPYSGNTIYF	TGTGCCAGCGATCCCTACTCTGGAAACACCATATATTTT
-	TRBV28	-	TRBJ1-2	CASSFGRGGYTF	TGTGCCAGCAGTTTTGGGAGGGGTGGCTACACCTTC
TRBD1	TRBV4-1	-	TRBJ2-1	CASSHLTGGAYNEQFF	TGCGCCAGCAGCCACTTGACAGGGGGCGCTTACAATGAGCAGTTCTTC
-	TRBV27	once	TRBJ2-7	CASSLGDSYYEQYF	TGTGCCAGCAGTTTGGGGGACTCTTACTACGAGCAGTACTTC
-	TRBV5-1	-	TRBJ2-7	CASSLTSGAGESYEQYF	TGCGCCAGCAGCTTGACATCTGGGGCAGGGGAGTCCTACGAGCAGTACTTC
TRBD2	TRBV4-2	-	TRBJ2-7	CASSQQTSGSYEQYF	TGTGCCAGCAGCCAACAAACTAGCGGGAGCTACGAGCAGTACTTC
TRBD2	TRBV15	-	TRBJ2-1	CATSREASGSNEQFF	TGTGCCACCAGCAGAGAGGCTAGCGGGAGTAATGAGCAGTTCTTC
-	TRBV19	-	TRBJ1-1	CASKIGASEAFF	TGTGCCAGTAAAATAGGGGCGTCTGAAGCTTTCTTT
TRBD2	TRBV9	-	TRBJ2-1	CASSVRTSLVNEQFF	TGTGCCAGCAGCGTACGGACTAGCCTCGTTAATGAGCAGTTCTTC
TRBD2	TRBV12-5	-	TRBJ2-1	CASGRTGTSGSYNEQFF	TGTGCTAGTGGCCGTACCGGGACTAGCGGCTCCTACAATGAGCAGTTCTTC
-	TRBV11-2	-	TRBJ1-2	CASSPQGYGYTF	TGTGCCAGCAGCCCCCAGGGTTATGGCTACACCTTC
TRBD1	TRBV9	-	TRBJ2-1	CASSVGGQYNEQFF	TGTGCCAGCAGCGTAGGGGGACAGTACAATGAGCAGTTCTTC
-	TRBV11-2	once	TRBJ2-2	CASSLNPGGNTGELFF	TGTGCCAGCAGTTTAAATCCCGGTGGGAACACCGGGGAGCTGTTTTTT
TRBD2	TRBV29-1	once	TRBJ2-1	CSVRLAGGSYNEQFF	TGCAGCGTTCGCCTAGCGGGGGGTTCCTACAATGAGCAGTTCTTC
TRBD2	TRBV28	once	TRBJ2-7	CASERGSYEQYF	TGTGCCAGCGAGCGGGGGTCCTACGAGCAGTACTTC
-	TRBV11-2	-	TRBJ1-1	CASSPPGQGLGTEAFF	TGTGCCAGCAGCCCACCGGGTCAGGGGCTCGGGACTGAAGCTTTCTTT
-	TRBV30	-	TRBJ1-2	CAWSVSLVGNYGYTF	TGTGCCTGGAGTGTATCTCTCGTCGGGAACTATGGCTACACCTTC
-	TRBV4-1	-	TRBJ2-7	CASSHDTVAYF	TGCGCCAGCAGCCATGACACCGTGGCGTACTTC
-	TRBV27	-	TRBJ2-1	CASRSLLDNNEQFF	TGTGCCAGCAGATCCTTACTAGATAACAATGAGCAGTTCTTC
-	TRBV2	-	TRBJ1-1	CASSGLGLEQSTPEAFF	TGTGCCAGCAGTGGGTTGGGTCTTGAACAGTCCACCCCTGAAGCTTTCTTT
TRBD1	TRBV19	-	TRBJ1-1	CASSAKGQGNSGTAFF	TGTGCCAGTAGTGCAAAAGGACAGGGCAACAGTGGTACCGCTTTCTTT
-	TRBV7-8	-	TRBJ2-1	CASSLDKQDNEQFF	TGTGCCAGCAGCTTGGATAAGCAGGACAATGAGCAGTTCTTC
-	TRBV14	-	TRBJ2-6	CASSPRGVSGANVLTF	TGTGCCAGCAGCCCACGAGGAGTCTCTGGGGCCAACGTCCTGACTTTC
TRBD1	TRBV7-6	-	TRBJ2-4	CASSLETGGQAKNIQYF	TGTGCCAGCAGCTTAGAGACAGGGGGCCAGGCCAAAAACATTCAGTACTTC